These T cell receptor beta chains were read from a single sample in a study of blood T cells in healthy people across ages. MiXCR, run by TCRdb on the 5' RACE reads, gives a single entry per CDR3 protein. The data contain 890,000 or so distinct CDR3 sequences, approximately 65% of them seen just once; the ten biggest clones take up roughly a quarter. The sequenced sample consisted of blood. The receptors originated from a man aged 30 to 39 in good health. Each CDR3 is given with its conserved first and last residue. Fields, in order: J gene, clone size, D gene, V gene, CDR3 DNA, CDR3 protein. The D gene is left open where the match is weak. Rows may omit the clone size; those that give it use once, few, many or a size class.

>TRBJ2-3|NA|NA|TRBV7-3
TGTGCCAGCAGCCCGGGCTTGGGTCTTCAAGATACGCAGTATTTT
CASSPGLGLQDTQYF
>TRBJ2-3|NA|TRBD2|TRBV10-3
TGTGCCATCAGTGACCTAGCGGGGGACATACAGTCAGATACGCAGTATTTT
CAISDLAGDIQSDTQYF
>TRBJ2-5|NA|TRBD1|TRBV7-2
TGTGCCAGCGGCTTAGGGGACAGGGTAGAGACCCAGTACTTC
CASGLGDRVETQYF
>TRBJ1-2|NA|NA|TRBV11-1
TGTGCCAGCAGCCCCACAGGGTTTGGCGGCTACACCTTC
CASSPTGFGGYTF
>TRBJ1-2|NA|NA|TRBV4-3
TGCGCCAGCAGCCAAGCCACCAGCCTAGGCTATGGCTACACCTTC
CASSQATSLGYGYTF
>TRBJ2-5|NA|NA|TRBV9
TGTGCCAGCAGCCCCCGGGTCCGCGGAGAGACCCAGTACTTC
CASSPRVRGETQYF
>TRBJ1-5|NA|NA|TRBV12-3/TRBV12-4
TGTGCCAGCAGTTTTGCGGCAGGAGATCAGCCCCAGCATTTT
CASSFAAGDQPQHF
>TRBJ2-3|NA|NA|TRBV7-9
TGTGCCGGCAGCTACGCCGGGACCGCCACAGATACGCAGTATTTT
CAGSYAGTATDTQYF
>TRBJ2-7|NA|TRBD1|TRBV29-1
TGCAGCGTTGGGGGACAGAAAACCTACGAGCAGTACTTC
CSVGGQKTYEQYF
>TRBJ2-7|NA|NA|TRBV21-1
TGTGCCAGCAGCAAACGGAGGGCCCAGTACTTC
CASSKRRAQYF
>TRBJ2-1|NA|TRBD2|TRBV6-1
TGTGCCAGCAGTGATCTAGCGGGGGGCCTCGATGAGCAGTTCTTC
CASSDLAGGLDEQFF
>TRBJ1-5|once|NA|TRBV15
TGTGCCACCAGCAGAGATCTAAAAGGCTCGGGTCAGCCCCAGCATTTT
CATSRDLKGSGQPQHF
>TRBJ2-1|NA|NA|TRBV20-1
TGCAGTGTGGGGTACCCTCTCGCCTTATACAATGAGCAGTTCTTC
CSVGYPLALYNEQFF
>TRBJ2-7|once|TRBD2|TRBV9
TGTGCCAGCAGCGCTGGGACTAGCGGAAACTCCTACGAGCAGTACTTC
CASSAGTSGNSYEQYF
>TRBJ2-1|once|TRBD1|TRBV7-8
TGTGCCAGCAGTTCGACTACAGGGGGCCTGAGGTATGAGCAGTTCTTC
CASSSTTGGLRYEQFF
>TRBJ2-5|NA|TRBD1|TRBV5-1
TGCGCCAGCAGCCCCGGGGACAGCGAGACCCAGTACTTC
CASSPGDSETQYF
>TRBJ2-1|NA|NA|TRBV9
TGTGCCAGCAGCCCCTGGGGAGATCTCGGGTCCTACAATGAGCAGTTCTTC
CASSPWGDLGSYNEQFF
>TRBJ2-7|NA|NA|TRBV6-2/TRBV6-3
TGTGCCAGCAGTTACCCCCCCGCAGAGTTCTCCTACGAGCAGTACTTC
CASSYPPAEFSYEQYF
>TRBJ2-1|many|NA|TRBV6-6
TGCGCCAGTCGGGACTCCTCCTACAATGAGCAGTTCTTC
CASRDSSYNEQFF
>TRBJ2-7|NA|TRBD1|TRBV28
TGTGCCAGCAGGTACGACAGGGCGCACGAGCAGTACTTC
CASRYDRAHEQYF
>TRBJ1-5|NA|TRBD1|TRBV25-1
TGTGCCAGCTCGTTAGGGACAGGGGTCAATCAGCCCCAGCATTTT
CASSLGTGVNQPQHF
>TRBJ2-3|NA|NA|TRBV7-2
TGTGCCAGCAGCCAGGTTGGCCCAGATACGCAGTATTTT
CASSQVGPDTQYF
>TRBJ1-1|NA|TRBD1|TRBV27
TGTGCCAGCAGTTTCCGGACAGGGGGCACTGAAGCTTTCTTT
CASSFRTGGTEAFF
>TRBJ2-7|NA|NA|TRBV29-1
TGCAGCGTCTCGACGGGGGCTAGCAACGAGCAGTACTTC
CSVSTGASNEQYF
>TRBJ1-1|NA|NA|TRBV6-2/TRBV6-3
TGTGCCAGCAATATCAGGGGATGGACTGAAGCTTTCTTT
CASNIRGWTEAFF
>TRBJ2-5|NA|NA|TRBV4-2
TGTGCCAGCAGCCGTGGCAGGGTAACGGAGACCCAGTACTTC
CASSRGRVTETQYF
>TRBJ2-7|NA|TRBD2|TRBV2
TGTGCCGGAAGGACTAGCGGGGGGGGAAGCTACGAGCAGTACTTC
CAGRTSGGGSYEQYF
>TRBJ2-1|NA|NA|TRBV24-1
TGTGCCACCAGTGATTTGGAAACGAGCTCCTACAATGAGCAGTTCTTC
CATSDLETSSYNEQFF
>TRBJ2-6|few|NA|TRBV20-1
TGCAGTGCTAGAGTTGTATACTCTGGGGCCAACGTCCTGACTTTC
CSARVVYSGANVLTF
>TRBJ2-7|NA|TRBD1|TRBV7-9
TGTGCCAGCAGCTTAGCGACAGGGGCTTACGAGCAGTACTTC
CASSLATGAYEQYF
>TRBJ2-6|NA|TRBD2|TRBV7-2
TGTGCCAGCACCGAAGTATGGAGCGGGGGGTACTCTGGGGCCAACGTCCTGACTTTC
CASTEVWSGGYSGANVLTF
>TRBJ2-5|few|NA|TRBV28
TGTGCCAGCAGTTCCGGGACCCCGGAGACCCAGTACTTC
CASSSGTPETQYF
>TRBJ2-1|many|NA|TRBV5-4
TGTGCCAGCAGCCGGAGTCTCAATGAGCAGTTCTTC
CASSRSLNEQFF
>TRBJ1-1|NA|NA|TRBV18
TGTGCCAGCACTAAACAGGGAAGGGGAGACACTGAAGCTTTCTTT
CASTKQGRGDTEAFF
>TRBJ1-2|NA|TRBD1|TRBV10-3
TGTGCCATCAGTCCTTCCCAAGGACAGGGCGCAAACTATGGCTACACCTTC
CAISPSQGQGANYGYTF
>TRBJ1-6|few|NA|TRBV4-3
TGCGCCAGCAGCCAAGTAGGGGACGGTTCACCCCTCCACTTT
CASSQVGDGSPLHF
>TRBJ2-3|few|NA|TRBV7-2
TGTGCCAGCAGCCCAACCCGCGACACAGATACGCAGTATTTT
CASSPTRDTDTQYF
>TRBJ2-1|many|NA|TRBV29-1
TGCAGCGTTGTAGTCGGGGGGCAAGAGTTCTTC
CSVVVGGQEFF
>TRBJ2-1|few|TRBD1|TRBV5-1
TGCGCCAGCAGCTTGCGGGGGACAGGGGACTACAATGAGCAGTTCTTC
CASSLRGTGDYNEQFF
>TRBJ1-2|NA|TRBD1|TRBV6-5
TGTGCCAGCAGTTACTTGACCGGGACAGGTTCCAACTATGGCTACACCTTC
CASSYLTGTGSNYGYTF
>TRBJ2-7|NA|TRBD2|TRBV29-1
TGCAGCGTTGAAGTTAGAGCGGGGGGCGAGCAGTACTTC
CSVEVRAGGEQYF
>TRBJ1-2|NA|TRBD1|TRBV7-2
TGTGCCAGCAGCTTAGACGCAGGGGGCCTGCCCTATGGCTACACCTTC
CASSLDAGGLPYGYTF
>TRBJ2-5|NA|TRBD1|TRBV28
TGTGCCAGCAGCTCCCCCGACAGGGGGCATCGAGAGACCCAGTACTTC
CASSSPDRGHRETQYF
>TRBJ2-5|NA|NA|TRBV24-1
TGTGCCACCAGTGACCCTAAACCCGGTAATGAGCAGTACTTC
CATSDPKPGNEQYF
>TRBJ1-1|NA|NA|TRBV20-1
TGCAGTGCTCCTGGGGGGGCGTGGGACACTGAAGCTTTCTTT
CSAPGGAWDTEAFF
>TRBJ2-4|NA|NA|TRBV24-1
TGTGCCACCAGTGATACCGCCCCCAAGGGAAAAAACATTCAGTACTTC
CATSDTAPKGKNIQYF
>TRBJ2-3|NA|TRBD2|TRBV5-1
TGCGCCAGCAGCTTGCGATCGACTAGCGGGGGCACAGATACGCAGTATTTT
CASSLRSTSGGTDTQYF
>TRBJ1-1|NA|TRBD1|TRBV7-2
TGTGCCAGCAGCTTAATGCAGGGGGCGCGGACTGAAGCTTTCTTT
CASSLMQGARTEAFF
>TRBJ2-5|NA|NA|TRBV4-2
TGTGCCAGCAGCCAAGATATTGGGTGGGGGTGGGGGTACCAAGAGACCCAGTACTTC
CASSQDIGWGWGYQETQYF
>TRBJ1-6|NA|NA|TRBV10-3
TGTGCCATCAGTGAGTCTCCGGGACAAGGCGGATCACCCCTCCACTTT
CAISESPGQGGSPLHF
>TRBJ2-1|NA|TRBD1|TRBV15
TGTGCCACCATTTCCGGGACAGGGAGTGAGCAGTTCTTC
CATISGTGSEQFF
>TRBJ2-1|few|NA|TRBV27
TGTGCCAGCCTCACATACTCCAGTGGTACCTACAATGAGCAGTTCTTC
CASLTYSSGTYNEQFF
>TRBJ2-3|once|NA|TRBV7-2
TGTGCCAGCAGCTTCTCTCAGGTCACAGATACGCAGTATTTT
CASSFSQVTDTQYF
>TRBJ2-2|NA|NA|TRBV6-4
TGTGCCAGCAAACAGGCACTTAACACCGGGGAGCTGTTTTTT
CASKQALNTGELFF